One and the same sample provided the 21 T cell receptor beta chains below, sequenced in a study of tumor and adjacent non-tumor tissue in lung cancer. RNA was extracted from bulk tissue without any cell sorting. More than 3 cm separated this lung sample from the edge of the tumor. A modified ARM-PCR protocol with three rounds of nested PCR amplified TCRbeta. TCRdb recomputed calls from the multiplex PCR reads with MiXCR, one row per CDR3 protein. The sample carries more than 85,000 distinct CDR3 sequences, over 55% recorded once. The specimen sequenced was distant non-tumor lung tissue. Receptors were obtained from a man aged 55 to 70 with non-small cell lung cancer.

There are a few counts of this clonotype. This CDR3 is CASSLATNQPQHF. The DNA of the CDR3 is TGTGCCAGCAGCTTAGCGACTAATCAGCCCCAGCATTTT. The chain recombines TRBV11-2 with TRBJ1-5; D is ambiguous. Germline V gene data show CDR1 as SGHAT and CDR2 as FQNNGV. Trimming stripped 1 base from V and 4 bases from J, with 5 bases between. There are 13 residues in the CDR3.

The CDR3 reads CASSLANGASGNTIYF. In DNA form, the CDR3 reads TGCGCCAGCAGCTTGGCCAACGGGGCGTCTGGAAACACCATATATTTT. The chain uses TRBV5-1 and TRBJ1-3; a weak D match, TRBD1 (5 bases). Germline V gives CDR1 SGHRS, CDR2 YFSETQ. This CDR3 spans 16 amino acids. Deletions cut 0 bases from V and 1 base from J, with 11 bases between.

Regarding this clonotype: One end of the junction does not line up with germline, which may come from a read error. J is TRBJ2-2 and V is TRBV28; D gene unclear. CDR1 is MDHEN and CDR2 is SYDVKM in the germline V gene. This CDR3 region has 14 residues. Here the CDR3 reads CVSSFTTHTGELFF. In DNA form, the CDR3 reads TGTGTCAGCAGTTTCACCACACATACCGGGGAGCTGTTTTTT.

To note about this clonotype: A junction end diverges from the germline sequence, so it may reflect a read error. The chain recombines TRBV11-2 with TRBJ2-3, with a possible D match to TRBD2 (5 bases). The CDR3 is made up of 16 amino acids. Germline V gene sequence: CDR1 SGHAT, CDR2 FQNNGV. CDR3 region: CASTYEGGFGTDTRYF. The CDR3 DNA sequence: TGTGCGAGCACCTATGAGGGTGGTTTCGGCACAGATACGCGGTATTTT.

This clonotype was found many times. The J gene is TRBJ1-4, the V gene TRBV20-1; D is perhaps TRBD1 (5 bases). This CDR3 has 11 residues. V lost 6 bases, J lost 7 bases, and 9 bases lay in between. Germline CDR1 is DFQATT and CDR2 is SNEGSKA (reference sequence). The chain's CDR3 is CSARGGEKLFF. Here the CDR3 DNA reads TGCAGTGCGCGGGGGGGTGAAAAACTGTTTTTT.

This clonotype was seen repeatedly, ten times or more. V gene TRBV5-1 combines with J gene TRBJ2-7; no firm D call. CDR3 length: 16 amino acids. The germline gives CDR1 SGHRS, CDR2 YFSETQ. V was trimmed by 3 bases and J by 1 base, leaving 17 bases between them. The CDR3 region is CASSSDPSVQSYEQYF. DNA for the CDR3: TGCGCCAGCAGCTCTGACCCGAGCGTGCAATCCTACGAGCAGTACTTC.

The table lists this clonotype with many counts. This rearrangement joins TRBV4-1 to TRBJ1-1, with 9 bases that match TRBD1. The CDR3 contains 13 residues. The germline V gene encodes CDR1 MGHRA and CDR2 YSYEKL. The trim removed 3 bases at V and 5 bases at J, leaving 1 base unmatched. CDR3 in amino acids: CASSQDRGTEAFF. The CDR3 coding sequence is TGCGCCAGCAGCCAGGACAGGGGAACTGAAGCTTTCTTT.

V and J are TRBV11-2 and TRBJ2-7, with 10 nucleotides matching TRBD2. The CDR3 consists of 17 residues. Unmatched junction bases numbered 12, after V lost 0 bases and J lost 7 bases. Germline values: CDR1 SGHAT, CDR2 FQNNGV. Here the CDR3 reads CASSLDSFSGRNDEQYF. CDR3 DNA: TGTGCCAGCAGCTTAGATTCCTTTAGCGGGAGGAACGATGAGCAGTACTTC.

This clonotype was counted many times. V usage is TRBV20-1 and J usage is TRBJ1-5, with 9 bases that match TRBD1. CDR1 is DFQATT, CDR2 SNEGSKA, per germline (reference sequence). This CDR3 is built from 14 residues. Losses at the gene ends were 1 base for V and 3 bases for J; bases not matched to a gene: 1. This CDR3 is CSARVQGANQPQHF. The CDR3 bases are TGCAGTGCTAGAGTACAGGGGGCCAATCAGCCCCAGCATTTT.

The CDR3 region is CASSASGSSTDTQYF. CDR3 nucleotide sequence: TGTGCCAGCAGCGCAAGCGGGAGCAGTACAGATACGCAGTATTTT. The gene calls are TRBV9 and TRBJ2-3; the match to TRBD2 covers 8 bases. The CDR3 runs to 15 residues. With 3 bases clipped from V and 3 bases from J, the junction kept 6 bases outside the gene matches. CDR1 and CDR2 (germline): SGDLS, YYNGEE.

About this clonotype itself: A junction end diverges from the germline sequence, so it may reflect a read error. The chain uses TRBV29-1 and TRBJ1-2; D gene uncertain. CDR1 and CDR2 from the germline V gene are SQVTM and ANQGSEA. The CDR3 length is 12 residues. The CDR3 sequence is CSVEPRNYGYTF. The DNA of the CDR3 is TGCAGCGTTGAACCGCGAAACTATGGTTACACCTTC. Full variable domain (remainder filled in from reference TRBV29-1 and TRBJ1-2): SAVISQKPSRDICQRGTSLTIQCQVDSQVTMMFWYRQQPGQSLTLIATANQGSEATYESGFVIDKFPISRPNLTFSTLTVSNMSPEDSSIYLCSVEPRNYGYTFGSGTRLTVV.

This clonotype was detected a few times. CDR3 in amino acids: CSARAGGTVEGQPQHF. The CDR3 bases are TGCAGTGCTAGAGCCGGTGGCACGGTAGAGGGTCAGCCCCAGCATTTT. The V and J genes are TRBV20-1 and TRBJ1-5; no clear D. The CDR3 is 16 residues long. The germline CDR1 and CDR2 sequences are DFQATT and SNEGSKA (reference sequence). Trimming removed 1 base from V and 6 bases from J, with 19 bases in between.

The V and J genes are TRBV20-1 and TRBJ2-2; no clear D. CDR3 length equals 14 residues. In germline, CDR1 is DFQATT, CDR2 SNEGSKA (reference sequence). Trimming stripped 0 bases from V and 4 bases from J, with 9 bases between. The CDR3 coding sequence is TGCAGTGCTAGAGACGCCATGGGCACCGGGGAGCTGTTTTTT. Protein product: CSARDAMGTGELFF.

This clonotype was seen many times. J is TRBJ2-5 and V is TRBV11-2; D call uncertain. The V end lost 7 bases, the J end lost 2 bases, and 17 bases lay between the germline ends. The CDR3 is 15 residues long. Germline V gene data show CDR1 as SGHAT and CDR2 as FQNNGV. As DNA, the CDR3 is TGTGCCAGCACCCGCGATAACAAGCAACAAGAGACCCAGTACTTC. It specifies CASTRDNKQQETQYF.

For this clonotype: One end of the junction varies from germline; a read error may be responsible. The gene calls are TRBV12-3 or TRBV12-4 and TRBJ2-2, with a possible D match to TRBD1 (6 bases). CDR3 length equals 15 residues. Written as DNA, the CDR3 is TGTGACAGTATGAGGGGGACCACGAACACCAGGGAGCTGTTTTTT. Translating gives CDSMRGTTNTRELFF.

The genes are TRBV2 and TRBJ1-1; no clear D gene. The CDR3 length is 13 residues. CDR1 is SNHLY and CDR2 is FYNNEI in the germline V gene. V gave up 4 bases and J gave up 4 bases, with 10 bases separating them. CDR3 bases: TGTGCCAGCAGTGGAGGACGTCGCACTGAAGCTTTCTTT. Protein: CASSGGRRTEAFF.

The chain is built from TRBV30 and TRBJ2-2, with 8 nucleotides matching TRBD1. With 8 bases clipped from V and 3 bases from J, the junction kept 8 bases outside the gene matches. The germline gives CDR1 GTSNPN, CDR2 SVGIG (reference sequence). CDR3 length equals 14 residues. The CDR3 DNA sequence: TGTGCCGGGGCCAGGGGGCAAGACACCGGGGAGCTGTTTTTT. Translating it yields CAGARGQDTGELFF.

This clonotype was counted many times. This chain connects TRBV4-2 to TRBJ2-5; D remains unclear. Trimming took off 5 bases at V and 1 base at J, with 2 bases between the two ends. The CDR3 length is 11 residues. The V gene's germline CDR1 is LGHNA and CDR2 YNFKEQ. CDR3 coding DNA: TGTGCCAGCAGCTTCCAAGAGACCCAGTACTTC. This gives the protein CASSFQETQYF.

As for this clonotype: This may be a read error: a much more frequent sequence differs by one nucleotide. V usage is TRBV12-3 or TRBV12-4 and J usage is TRBJ1-1; D call uncertain. The CDR3 loop spans 12 amino acids. Trimming took off 8 bases at V and 0 bases at J, with 7 bases between the two ends. The CDR3 spells CASRPLNTEAFF. The CDR3 bases are TGTGCCAGCCGGCCCTTGAACACTGAAGCTTTCTTT.

Comments on this clonotype: This may be a read error, as it is one base from a much larger clone. V usage is TRBV20-1 and J usage is TRBJ2-7; D may be TRBD1 (7 bases). This CDR3 region has 11 residues. Germline CDR1 is DFQATT and CDR2 is SNEGSKA (reference sequence). The CDR3 region has the DNA TGCAATGCTAGGGACAGCGGGGAGCAGTACTTC. This codes for CNARDSGEQYF.

As to this clonotype: A junction boundary mismatches the germline segment, possibly from a read error. The chain employs TRBV6-5 and TRBJ1-2; 7 nucleotides agree with TRBD1. This CDR3 is 14 amino acids long. The V gene's germline CDR1 is MNHEY and CDR2 SVGAGI. The CDR3 DNA reads as TGCGCCAGCAGGAATCGACAGGGCTTCTATGACTACACCTTC. Its protein is CASRNRQGFYDYTF.